This T cell receptor (beta chain) comes out of a study of blood T cell repertoires in COVID-19. Study-wide context: Acute and convalescent COVID-19 specimens originated in the United States, Italy and Spain. Sample material is recorded as cDNA or gDNA derived from T cells, B-cell-depleted T cells, or PBMCs.

Germline CDR1 reads SGHAT; CDR2 reads FQNNGV. The CDR3 extends over 15 amino acids. V lost 3 bases, J lost 6 bases, and 4 bases stayed unmatched. Per the authors' pipeline: Estimated nucleated cell counts came from reference gene primer amplification. The assay was immunoSEQ multiplex PCR, and TCRdb's table has in-frame clones only and misses some. That table supplies the V and J calls and clone size; D and trimming were determined from the DNA. In the table there are about 300,000 clones, approximately 90% of which are singletons. Sequenced: peripheral blood. This sequence was found in a man aged 18 to 35 with active or convalescent COVID-19. The rearrangement joins TRBV11-2 to TRBJ1-4; TRBD1 matches 10 bases. The CDR3 DNA reads TGTGCCAGCAGCTTGGGGACAGGGGTTTATGAAAAACTGTTTTTT. Residues: CASSLGTGVYEKLFF.